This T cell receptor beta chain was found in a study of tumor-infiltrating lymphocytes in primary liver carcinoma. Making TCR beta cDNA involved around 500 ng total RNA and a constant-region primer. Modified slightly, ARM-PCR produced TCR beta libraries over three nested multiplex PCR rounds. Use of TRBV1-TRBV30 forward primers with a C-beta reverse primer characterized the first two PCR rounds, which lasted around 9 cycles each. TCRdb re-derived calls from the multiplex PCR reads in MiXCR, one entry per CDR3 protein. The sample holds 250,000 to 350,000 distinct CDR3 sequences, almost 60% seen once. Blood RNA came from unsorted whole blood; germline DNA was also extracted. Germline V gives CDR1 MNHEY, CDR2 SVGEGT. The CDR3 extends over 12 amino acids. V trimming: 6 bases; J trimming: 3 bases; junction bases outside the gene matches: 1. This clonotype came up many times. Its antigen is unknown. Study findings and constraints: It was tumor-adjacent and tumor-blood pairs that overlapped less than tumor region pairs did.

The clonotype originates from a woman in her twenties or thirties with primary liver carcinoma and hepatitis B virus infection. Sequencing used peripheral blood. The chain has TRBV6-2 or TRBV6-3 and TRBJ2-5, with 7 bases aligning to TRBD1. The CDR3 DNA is TGTGCCAGCAGCGGGACAGAAGAGACCCAGTACTTC. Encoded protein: CASSGTEETQYF.